This T cell receptor beta chain was sequenced for a study of PD-L1 blockade in urothelial cancer (dated by TCRdb to about 2017). Concerning the study at large: All patients started therapy around 2014 and received atezolizumab 1,200 mg intravenously every 3 weeks. About nine tenths of the roughly 30 patients were males with bladder-origin urothelial cancer, and about 65% of the roughly 29 reported a prior smoking history. Patients had an ECOG performance status of 0 or 1 and had received between 0 and 3 prior chemotherapy regimens. Tumor samples yielded a median of roughly 1,500 T cells and more than 900 unique TCRs, with median clonality around 0.096 and T cell proportion about 0.1. An exploratory multi-omic analysis was conducted of the somatic, immune and clinical correlates of response to PD-L1 blockade with atezolizumab in urothelial cancer. Pretreatment tumor samples, along with matched peripheral blood collected serially before and after atezolizumab treatment, underwent TCR sequencing. Durable clinical benefit meant progression-free survival longer than 6 months, and TCR features were also tested against progression-free and overall survival. In the same patients who had TCR sequencing, pretreatment tumors also underwent whole exome sequencing and RNA sequencing. Durable clinical benefit was achieved by nine patients but not by the remaining 20. Around 29 patients had pretreatment blood TCR-seq, some 25 had at least one posttreatment blood collection, and some 25 had tumor TCR-seq. Five patients were excluded from tumor TCR analyses because tumors from two patients failed quality control and three patients had no tumor available. The research as a whole found: A higher proportion of tumor-infiltrating T lymphocytes was found in patients with durable benefit (n of about 24, Mann-Whitney p = 0.047). The tumor samples were FFPE and were not collected immediately before treatment, and because only one sample per patient was used, heterogeneity may have been missed. Because the sample size was small (n of about 29) and many exploratory analyses were performed, the results are intended to be hypothesis-generating. Patients with durable benefit showed greater expansion of tumor-associated TCR clones in peripheral blood 3 weeks after starting treatment (n ≈ 21, p = 0.022).

Comment on this clone: This receptor's antigen is unknown. No base quality values were provided; no much bigger clone lies one nucleotide off.

The CDR3 contains 14 residues, cysteine and phenylalanine counted. Only the CDR3 DNA is retained, 42 bases long and in frame from the first base. V loses 4 bases, J loses 9 bases, and the germline ends lie 19 bases apart. The CDR1 and CDR2 encoded by the germline V gene are MDHEN and SYDVKM. To estimate absolute template abundance from read counts, synthetic TCR analog templates were spiked into each PCR. In FFPE tumors, housekeeping genes were amplified and quantified as a way to estimate usable DNA and compute T cell fraction. TCRbeta CDR3 regions were amplified from genomic DNA with bias-controlled V and J gene primers using the immunoSEQ assay. Sequencing of rearranged TCRbeta segments was performed at approximately 20X coverage. In the original analysis: Clustering was used to correct sequencing errors, and CDR3s were annotated against IMGT to assign V, D and J genes. Downstream analyses used only productive TCRbeta rearrangements, leaving out any out-of-frame or stop-codon sequences. Clonality was calculated as one minus the Shannon entropy normalized by the log of the number of unique productive sequences. Fisher's exact test with Benjamini-Hochberg correction, at a threshold of adjusted p below 0.01, was used to find clones that differed between time points or between blood and tumor. In its TCRdb copy, this immuneACCESS table keeps in-frame sequences only and misses some clones. Where compared with another copy, unresolved V genes explain less than half of these, and the others have no known cause. V and J calls and clone size follow that table, whereas D and trimming were derived from the DNA. The sample data list almost 2,500 clones, and 37% of these were observed just once. The ten largest account for about a fifth of the sample.

The time point label of this sample denotes: pretreatment tumor sample. The cohort comprised nearly 30 patients with locally advanced or metastatic urothelial carcinoma treated at Memorial Sloan Kettering on a trial protocol. Every piece of tumor tissue used for sequencing was obtained before atezolizumab dosing. The Qiagen DNeasy Blood extraction kit was used to purify genomic DNA from total PBMCs and tumor samples. The source material was tumor tissue, sampled before atezolizumab (anti-PD-L1) treatment. The chain employs TRBV28 and TRBJ2-7; 6 matching bases give a weak D call of TRBD2. The TCR originated in a man in his sixties with urothelial cancer. The CDR3 reads CASSWGTGGFLQYF. The nucleotide sequence is given as TGTGCCAGCAGTTGGGGGACTGGGGGGTTTCTGCAGTACTTC. The CDR3 plus the reference TRBV28 and TRBJ2-7 genes for the other parts give the full variable domain: DVKVTQSSRYLVKRTGEKVFLECVQDMDHENMFWYRQDPGLGLRLIYFSYDVKMKEKGDIPEGYSVSREKKERFSLILESASTNQTSMYLCASSWGTGGFLQYFGPGTRLTVT.